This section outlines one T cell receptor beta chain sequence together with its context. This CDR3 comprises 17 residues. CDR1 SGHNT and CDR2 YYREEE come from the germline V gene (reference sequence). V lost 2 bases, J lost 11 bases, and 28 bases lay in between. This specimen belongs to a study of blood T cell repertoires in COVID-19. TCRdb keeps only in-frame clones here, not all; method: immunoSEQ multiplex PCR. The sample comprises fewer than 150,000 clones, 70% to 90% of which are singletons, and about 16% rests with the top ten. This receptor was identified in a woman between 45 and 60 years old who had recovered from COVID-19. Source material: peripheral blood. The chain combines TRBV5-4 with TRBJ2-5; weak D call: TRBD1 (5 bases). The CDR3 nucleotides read TGTGCCAGCAGCTTAGAGGACACCCTCTTAGCTGACCATCGACAGTACTTC. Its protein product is CASSLEDTLLADHRQYF.